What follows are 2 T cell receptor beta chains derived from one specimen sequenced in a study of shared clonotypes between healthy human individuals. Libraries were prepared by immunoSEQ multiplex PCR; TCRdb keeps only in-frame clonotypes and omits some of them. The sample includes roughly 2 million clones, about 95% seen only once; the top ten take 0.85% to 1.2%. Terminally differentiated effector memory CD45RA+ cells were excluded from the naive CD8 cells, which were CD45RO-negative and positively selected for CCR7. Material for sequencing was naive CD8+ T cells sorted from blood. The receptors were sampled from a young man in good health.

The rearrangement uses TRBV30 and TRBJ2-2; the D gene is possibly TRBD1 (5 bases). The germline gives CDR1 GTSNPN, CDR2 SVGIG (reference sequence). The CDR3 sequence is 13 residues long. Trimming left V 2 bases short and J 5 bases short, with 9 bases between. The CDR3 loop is CAWSPQGTGELFF. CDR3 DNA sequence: TGTGCCTGGAGTCCCCAGGGAACCGGGGAGCTGTTTTTT.

CDR3 sequence: CASSLSTSEQYF. The CDR3 DNA reads as TGTGCCAGCAGCTTATCGACTAGCGAGCAGTACTTC. The chain joins TRBV7-9 to TRBJ2-7; D may be TRBD2 (6 bases). Germline values: CDR1 SEHNR, CDR2 FQNEAQ (reference sequence). V shed 2 bases and J shed 6 bases, with 8 bases lying between them. The CDR3 length is 12 residues.